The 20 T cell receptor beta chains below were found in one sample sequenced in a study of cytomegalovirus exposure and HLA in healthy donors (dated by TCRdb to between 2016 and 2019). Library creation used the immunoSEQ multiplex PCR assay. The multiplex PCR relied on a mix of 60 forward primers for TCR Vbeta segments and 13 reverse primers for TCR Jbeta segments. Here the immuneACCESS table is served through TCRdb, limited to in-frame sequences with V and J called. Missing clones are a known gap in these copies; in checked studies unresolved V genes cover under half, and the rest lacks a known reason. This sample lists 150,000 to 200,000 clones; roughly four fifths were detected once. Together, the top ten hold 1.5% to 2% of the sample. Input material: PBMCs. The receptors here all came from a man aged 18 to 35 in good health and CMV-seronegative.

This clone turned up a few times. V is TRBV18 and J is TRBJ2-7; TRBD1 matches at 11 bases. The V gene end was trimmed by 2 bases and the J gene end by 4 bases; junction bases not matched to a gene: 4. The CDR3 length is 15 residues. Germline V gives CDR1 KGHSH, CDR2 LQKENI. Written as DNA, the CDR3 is TGTGCCAGCTCACCAGGGACAGGGGGTAGATACGAGCAGTACTTC. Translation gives CASSPGTGGRYEQYF.

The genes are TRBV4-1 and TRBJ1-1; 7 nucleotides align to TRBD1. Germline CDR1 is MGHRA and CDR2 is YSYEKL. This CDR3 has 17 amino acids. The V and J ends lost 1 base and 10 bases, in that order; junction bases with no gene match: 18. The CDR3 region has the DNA TGCGCCAGCAGCCAAGGGACCTTAGGAGGGGGCGACCCTGGAGCTTTCTTT. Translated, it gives CASSQGTLGGGDPGAFF.

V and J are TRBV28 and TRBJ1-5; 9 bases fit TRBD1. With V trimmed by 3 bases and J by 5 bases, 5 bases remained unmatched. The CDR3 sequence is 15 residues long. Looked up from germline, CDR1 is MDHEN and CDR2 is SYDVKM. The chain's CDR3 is CASSFRGQGYQPQHF. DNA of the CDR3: TGTGCCAGCAGTTTCCGGGGACAGGGCTATCAGCCCCAGCATTTT.

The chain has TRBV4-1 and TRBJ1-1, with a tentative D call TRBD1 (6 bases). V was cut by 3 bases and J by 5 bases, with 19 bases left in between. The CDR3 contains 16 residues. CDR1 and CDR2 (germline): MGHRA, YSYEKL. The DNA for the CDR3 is TGCGCCAGCAGCCAGACCCCGGACAGTAGACGAACTGAAGCTTTCTTT. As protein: CASSQTPDSRRTEAFF.

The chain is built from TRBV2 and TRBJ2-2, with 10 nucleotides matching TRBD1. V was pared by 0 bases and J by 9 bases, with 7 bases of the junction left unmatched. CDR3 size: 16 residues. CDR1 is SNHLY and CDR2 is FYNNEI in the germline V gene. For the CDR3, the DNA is TGTGCCAGCAGTGAAGCGCTAGGGACAGGGGCGAGGGAGCTGTTTTTT. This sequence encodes CASSEALGTGARELFF.

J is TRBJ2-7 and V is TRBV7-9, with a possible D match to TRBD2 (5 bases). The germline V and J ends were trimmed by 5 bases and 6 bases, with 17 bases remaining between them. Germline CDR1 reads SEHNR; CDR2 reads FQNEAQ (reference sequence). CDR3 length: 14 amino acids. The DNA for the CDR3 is TGTGCCAGCAGCCGGTCAGTCTATGAGGGCGAGCAGTACTTC. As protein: CASSRSVYEGEQYF. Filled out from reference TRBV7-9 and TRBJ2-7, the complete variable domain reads DTGVSQNPRHKITKRGQNVTFRCDPISEHNRLYWYRQTLGQGPEFLTYFQNEAQLEKSRLLSDRFSAERPKGSFSTLEIQRTEQGDSAMYLCASSRSVYEGEQYFGPGTRLTVT.

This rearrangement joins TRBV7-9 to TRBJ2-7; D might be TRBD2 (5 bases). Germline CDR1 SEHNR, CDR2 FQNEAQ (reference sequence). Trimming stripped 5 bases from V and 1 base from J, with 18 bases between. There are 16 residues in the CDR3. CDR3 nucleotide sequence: TGTGCCAGCAGCGACCCCGGGGTTTCACAATCCTACGAGCAGTACTTC. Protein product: CASSDPGVSQSYEQYF.

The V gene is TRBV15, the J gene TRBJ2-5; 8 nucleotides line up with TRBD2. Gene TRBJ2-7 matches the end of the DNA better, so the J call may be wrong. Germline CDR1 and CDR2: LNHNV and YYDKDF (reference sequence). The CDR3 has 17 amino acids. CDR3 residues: CATSLGNGGAAPDEQYF. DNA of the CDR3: TGTGCCACCAGCCTTGGGAACGGGGGGGCCGCCCCGGACGAGCAGTACTTC.

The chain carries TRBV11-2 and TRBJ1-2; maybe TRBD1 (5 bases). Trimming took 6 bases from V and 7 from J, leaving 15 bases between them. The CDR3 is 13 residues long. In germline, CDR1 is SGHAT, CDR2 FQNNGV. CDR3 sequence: CASRSAGGGGYTF. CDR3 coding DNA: TGTGCCAGCAGATCAGCCGGGGGGGGTGGCTACACCTTC.

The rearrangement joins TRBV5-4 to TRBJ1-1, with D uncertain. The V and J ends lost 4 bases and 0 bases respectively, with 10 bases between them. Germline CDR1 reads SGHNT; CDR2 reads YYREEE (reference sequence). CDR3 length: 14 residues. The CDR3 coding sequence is TGTGCCAGCAGCCCTGTCGGAGTGAACACTGAAGCTTTCTTT. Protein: CASSPVGVNTEAFF.

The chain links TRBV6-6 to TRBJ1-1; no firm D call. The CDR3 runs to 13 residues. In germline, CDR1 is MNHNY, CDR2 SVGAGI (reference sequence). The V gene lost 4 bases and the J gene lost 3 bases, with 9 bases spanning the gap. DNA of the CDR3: TGTGCCAGCAGTTTGTACAGAGACACTGAAGCTTTCTTT. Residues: CASSLYRDTEAFF.

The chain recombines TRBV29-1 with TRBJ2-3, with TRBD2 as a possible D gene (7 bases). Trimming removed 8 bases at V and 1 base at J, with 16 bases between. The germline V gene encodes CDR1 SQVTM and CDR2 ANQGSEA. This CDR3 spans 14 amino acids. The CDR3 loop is CSSGGSGGTDTQYF. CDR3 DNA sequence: TGCAGCTCGGGGGGCAGCGGGGGCACAGATACGCAGTATTTT.

The CDR3 DNA sequence: TGTGCCAGTTTGACAGGGAGCAATCAGCCCCAGCATTTT. It encodes CASLTGSNQPQHF. J is TRBJ1-5 and V is TRBV6-5, with 7 positions matching TRBD1. The CDR3 is made up of 13 amino acids. Germline CDR1 reads MNHEY; CDR2 reads SVGAGI. J was trimmed by 1 base and V by 9 bases; bases with no gene match: 3.

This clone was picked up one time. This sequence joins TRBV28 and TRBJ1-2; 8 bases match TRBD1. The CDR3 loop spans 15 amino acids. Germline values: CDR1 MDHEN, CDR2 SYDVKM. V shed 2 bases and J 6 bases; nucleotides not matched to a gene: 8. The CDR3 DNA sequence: TGTGCCAGCAGTTTAAGTCGGGGACAGGTCCATGGCTACACCTTC. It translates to CASSLSRGQVHGYTF.

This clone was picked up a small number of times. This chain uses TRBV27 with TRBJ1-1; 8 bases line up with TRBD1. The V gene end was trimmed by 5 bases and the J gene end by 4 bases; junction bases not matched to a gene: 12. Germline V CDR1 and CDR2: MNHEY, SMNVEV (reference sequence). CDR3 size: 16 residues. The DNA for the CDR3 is TGTGCCAGCAGTGCAAACAGGGGGGGAGGGAGCACTGAAGCTTTCTTT. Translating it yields CASSANRGGGSTEAFF.

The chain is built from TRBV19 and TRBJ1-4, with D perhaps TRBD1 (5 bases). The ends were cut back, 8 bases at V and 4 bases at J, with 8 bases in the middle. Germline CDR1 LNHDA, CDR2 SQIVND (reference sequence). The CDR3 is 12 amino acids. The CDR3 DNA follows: TGTGCCAGTGACAGCTTTAATGAAAAACTGTTTTTT. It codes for CASDSFNEKLFF.

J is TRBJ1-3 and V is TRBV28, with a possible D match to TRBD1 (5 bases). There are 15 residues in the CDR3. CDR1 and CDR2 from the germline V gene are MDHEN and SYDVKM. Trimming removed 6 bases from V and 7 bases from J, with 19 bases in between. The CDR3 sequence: CASSSATGGRNTIYF. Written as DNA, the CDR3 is TGTGCCAGCAGCTCCGCCACAGGAGGGAGGAACACCATATATTTT. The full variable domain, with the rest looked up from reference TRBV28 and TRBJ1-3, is DVKVTQSSRYLVKRTGEKVFLECVQDMDHENMFWYRQDPGLGLRLIYFSYDVKMKEKGDIPEGYSVSREKKERFSLILESASTNQTSMYLCASSSATGGRNTIYFGEGSWLTVV.

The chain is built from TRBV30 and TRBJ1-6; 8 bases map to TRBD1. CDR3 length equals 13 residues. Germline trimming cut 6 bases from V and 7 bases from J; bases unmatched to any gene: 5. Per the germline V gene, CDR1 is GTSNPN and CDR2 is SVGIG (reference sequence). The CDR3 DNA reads TGTGCCTGCGGGACAGGAGTAAATTCACCCCTCCACTTT. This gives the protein CACGTGVNSPLHF.

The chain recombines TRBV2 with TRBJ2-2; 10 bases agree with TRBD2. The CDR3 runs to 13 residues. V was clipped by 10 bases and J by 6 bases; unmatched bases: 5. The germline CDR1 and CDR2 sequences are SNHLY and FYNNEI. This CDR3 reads CATQRGGPGELFF. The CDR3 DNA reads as TGTGCCACCCAGCGGGGGGGCCCCGGGGAGCTGTTTTTT.

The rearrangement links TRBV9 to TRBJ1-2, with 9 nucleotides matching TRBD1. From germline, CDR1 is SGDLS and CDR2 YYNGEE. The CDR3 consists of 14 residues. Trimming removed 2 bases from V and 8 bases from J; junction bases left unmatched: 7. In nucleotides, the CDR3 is TGTGCCAGCAGCGTCGGCGGACAGGGGCAAGGCTACACCTTC. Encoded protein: CASSVGGQGQGYTF.